Each of the 27 T cell receptor beta chains below was sequenced from the same sample in a study of metastatic and nonmetastatic thyroid tumors. From the PCR reads, TCRdb re-called clones with MiXCR. The sample includes 9,000 or so clones, approximately 15% of them seen just once. There were no patients who had received any treatment before thyroid surgery. The sample was blood. The receptor source for this set is a female donor with papillary thyroid cancer or a benign thyroid nodule (not recorded which). Some clones in this sample may be carry-over from other donors' samples.

This clone was recorded a few times. The chain joins TRBV28 to TRBJ2-6; D is unclear. V lost 6 bases to trimming and J lost 0 bases, with 15 bases between them. Germline CDR1 and CDR2: MDHEN and SYDVKM. The CDR3 sequence is 17 residues long. This chain's CDR3 is CASSPGPSFSGANVLTF. The CDR3 DNA sequence: TGTGCCAGCAGCCCCGGGCCATCCTTCTCTGGGGCCAACGTCCTGACTTTC.

V gene TRBV6-5 combines with J gene TRBJ2-3, with D tentatively TRBD1 or TRBD2 (5 bases each). The CDR3 has 15 amino acids. Trimming left V 4 bases short and J 7 bases short, with 18 bases between. The germline V gene has CDR1 MNHEY and CDR2 SVGAGI. CDR3 nucleotide sequence: TGTGCCAGCAGTTGGACCCGGGGCTCAACAAATACGCAGTATTTT. It is translated as CASSWTRGSTNTQYF.

This clone was seen a handful of times. One base away lies a much larger clone, so this may be a sequencing read error. Different DNA sequences within this sample yield the same CDR3. This rearrangement joins TRBV18 to TRBJ1-1; possible D gene TRBD1, 5 bases. CDR3 length: 13 residues. Germline lookup yields CDR1 KGHSH and CDR2 LQKENI. CDR3 nucleotides: TGCGCCAGCTCACAGGCAGAGGGCACTGAAGCTTTCTTT. It yields the protein CASSQAEGTEAFF. The variable domain in full, completed from reference TRBV18 and TRBJ1-1, reads NAGVMQNPRHLVRRRGQEARLRCSPMKGHSHVYWYRQLPEEGLKFMVYLQKENIIDESGMPKERFSAEFPKEGPSILRIQQVVRGDSAAYFCASSQAEGTEAFFGQGTRLTVV.

The chain links TRBV12-3 or TRBV12-4 to TRBJ1-1, with 8 bases lining up with TRBD1. V shed 5 bases and J 1 base; nucleotides not matched to a gene: 6. The CDR3 extends over 15 amino acids. CDR3 sequence: CASSPTDRANTEAFF. CDR3 DNA sequence: TGTGCCAGCAGTCCGACGGACAGGGCGAACACTGAAGCTTTCTTT.

The V gene is TRBV7-8, the J gene TRBJ2-7; D perhaps matches TRBD1 (5 bases). Between the trimmed V and J ends, which lost 5 bases and 2 bases, there was a span of 16 bases. This CDR3 is 15 amino acids long. Germline V CDR1 and CDR2: SGHVS, FQNEAQ. DNA for the CDR3: TGTGCCAGCAGCGTTTCGACAGAACCTCCCTACGAGCAGTACTTC. Its translation: CASSVSTEPPYEQYF.

This clone is classed as medium-sized. This chain links TRBV28 with TRBJ1-6; D is possibly TRBD1 (5 bases). V shed 2 bases and J shed 6 bases, with 14 bases lying between them. The CDR3 covers 16 residues. Germline V gene sequence: CDR1 MDHEN, CDR2 SYDVKM. CDR3 region: CASSLGTIRINSPLHF. CDR3 DNA: TGTGCCAGCAGTTTAGGGACTATCAGGATTAATTCACCCCTCCACTTT.

This clone appeared many times. V and J are TRBV5-5 and TRBJ1-4; D unclear. The germline V gene has CDR1 SGHKS and CDR2 YYEKEE (reference sequence). This CDR3 is built from 15 residues. Trimming removed 0 bases from V and 1 base from J, with 7 bases in between. The CDR3 region has the DNA TGTGCCAGCAGCTTGGCGGGTAGAACTAATGAAAAACTGTTTTTT. Encoded protein: CASSLAGRTNEKLFF.

The chain carries TRBV28 and TRBJ1-2; possible D gene TRBD1, 5 bases. This CDR3 comprises 11 residues. CDR1 MDHEN and CDR2 SYDVKM come from the germline V gene. V was shortened by 6 bases and J by 11 bases, with 13 bases between the two germline ends. This CDR3 is CASSRDRDYTF. The CDR3 DNA reads as TGTGCCAGCAGCCGCGACAGAGATTACACCTTC.

This clone has ten or more counts. V and J are TRBV11-2 and TRBJ2-7, with TRBD2 identical over 10 bases. The CDR3 has 16 amino acids. The germline V gene has CDR1 SGHAT and CDR2 FQNNGV. J gave up 2 bases and V 2 bases, and 6 bases lay outside the gene matches. The CDR3 is CASSLLAGAFPYEQYF. Here the CDR3 DNA reads TGTGCCAGCAGCTTACTAGCGGGGGCCTTTCCCTACGAGCAGTACTTC.

This clone is medium-sized. The rearrangement uses TRBV28 and TRBJ1-2, with 7 bases aligning to TRBD1. The CDR3 totals 14 residues. Germline V gene data show CDR1 as MDHEN and CDR2 as SYDVKM. V lost 8 bases, J lost 8 bases, and 14 bases stayed unmatched. The CDR3 DNA follows: TGTGCCAGCGGGTCAATGACAGGGTGGGGCGGCTACACCTTC. This sequence encodes CASGSMTGWGGYTF.

The sample holds many counts of this clone. The V gene is TRBV20-1, the J gene TRBJ2-1, with TRBD2 identical over 12 bases. V gave up 1 base and J gave up 0 bases; unmatched junction bases: 1. CDR1 is DFQATT, CDR2 SNEGSKA, per germline (reference sequence). The CDR3 runs to 16 residues. DNA of the CDR3: TGCAGTGCTAGAGGGACTAGCGGGAACTCCTACAATGAGCAGTTCTTC. It translates to CSARGTSGNSYNEQFF.

Turning to this clone: A read error may be the cause here, since a much bigger clone is one base away. This specimen includes other DNA sequences encoding the same CDR3. The rearrangement joins TRBV27 to TRBJ2-1; a weak D match, TRBD2 (6 bases). The CDR3 contains 17 residues. V was pared by 4 bases and J by 0 bases, with 16 bases between. Looked up from germline, CDR1 is MNHEY and CDR2 is SMNVEV (reference sequence). The CDR3 coding sequence is TGTGCCAGCAGTTCAGGGCGGGGCAAAAGCTCCTACAATGAGCAGTTCTTC. As protein: CASSSGRGKSSYNEQFF.

In this sample, this clone is medium-sized (0.01 to 0.1%). This chain links TRBV6-1 with TRBJ2-6, with D possibly called TRBD1 or TRBD2 (6 bases each). The CDR3 has 17 amino acids. V gave up 7 bases and J gave up 1 base, with 17 bases separating them. Germline lookup yields CDR1 MNHNS and CDR2 SASEGT. Here the CDR3 reads CASTRSGGASGANVLTF. The CDR3 nucleotides read TGTGCCAGCACCCGATCCGGGGGCGCATCTGGGGCCAACGTCCTGACTTTC.

This clone was seen ten or more times. This sequence joins TRBV7-8 and TRBJ1-5; D may be TRBD1 (5 bases). With 5 bases removed from V and 3 bases from J, the gap between germline ends came to 26 bases. Germline assignment: CDR1 SGHVS and CDR2 FQNEAQ. The CDR3 extends over 19 amino acids. The chain's CDR3 is CASSPEMEGFGVTNQPQHF. The DNA of the CDR3 is TGTGCCAGCAGCCCAGAGATGGAGGGGTTTGGGGTTACCAATCAGCCCCAGCATTTT. Full variable domain (outside the CDR3, taken from reference TRBV7-8 and TRBJ1-5): GAGVSQSPRYKVAKRGQDVALRCDPISGHVSLFWYQQALGQGPEFLTYFQNEAQLDKSGLPSDRFFAERPEGSVSTLKIQRTQQEDSAVYLCASSPEMEGFGVTNQPQHFGDGTRLSIL.

This clone is deemed medium-sized. This chain uses TRBV20-1 with TRBJ2-2; the D gene is possibly TRBD1 (6 bases). CDR3 length equals 17 residues. V was shortened by 5 bases and J by 2 bases, with 21 bases between the two germline ends. The germline V gene has CDR1 DFQATT and CDR2 SNEGSKA (reference sequence). CDR3 nucleotides: TGCAGTGCTCAGAGGGGGAGTCGAAGGGAAAACACCGGGGAGCTGTTTTTT. The encoded protein is CSAQRGSRRENTGELFF.

This chain uses TRBV20-1 with TRBJ2-3; 10 bases map to TRBD2. Losses at the gene ends were 0 bases for V and 6 bases for J; bases not matched to a gene: 12. Germline CDR1 reads DFQATT; CDR2 reads SNEGSKA (reference sequence). There are 17 residues in the CDR3. The CDR3 protein is CSAREGVSGRLGDTQYF. DNA of the CDR3: TGCAGTGCTAGAGAAGGGGTTAGCGGGAGGTTGGGTGATACGCAGTATTTT.

The V gene is TRBV27, the J gene TRBJ2-6; unclear D gene. This CDR3 is built from 17 residues. Germline V CDR1 and CDR2: MNHEY, SMNVEV (reference sequence). V lost 5 bases to trimming and J lost 0 bases, with 14 bases between them. CDR3 region: CASSRAAARSGANVLTF. The CDR3 DNA reads TGTGCCAGCAGTAGAGCCGCGGCACGCTCTGGGGCCAACGTCCTGACTTTC.

Ten or more counts support this clone. The J gene is TRBJ2-1, the V gene TRBV15; 11 bases map to TRBD2. V shed 2 bases and J 9 bases; nucleotides not matched to a gene: 24. The CDR3 contains 21 residues. Germline CDR1 is LNHNV and CDR2 is YYDKDF (reference sequence). In DNA form, the CDR3 reads TGTGCCACCAGCAGAAAGCTGGGGGAGACACCGGGACTAGCGGTCATCGGTGAGCAGTTCTTC. It encodes CATSRKLGETPGLAVIGEQFF.

This clone has ten or more counts. This chain links TRBV4-2 with TRBJ1-4; the match to TRBD1 covers 7 bases. CDR1 and CDR2 (germline): LGHNA, YNFKEQ. The CDR3 sequence is 14 residues long. V was pared by 1 base and J by 6 bases, with 2 bases of the junction left unmatched. CDR3 DNA: TGTGCCAGCAGCCAAGCTGGGACAGATGAAAAACTGTTTTTT. As protein: CASSQAGTDEKLFF.

In this sample, this clone turned up a few times. This clone may be a read error of a much larger clone one base away. Other DNA sequences of this sample code for an identical CDR3. The chain combines TRBV12-3 or TRBV12-4 with TRBJ1-6; D call uncertain. The V and J ends lost 4 bases and 9 bases respectively, with 10 bases between them. The CDR3 totals 13 residues. CDR3 loop: CASSSPPTSPLHF. Written as DNA, the CDR3 is TGTGCCAGCAGTTCCCCTCCTACTTCACCCCTCCACTTT.

The CDR3 bases are TGTGCCAGCGGGCTCCCCCCCTATGGCTACACCTTC. This sequence encodes CASGLPPYGYTF. This chain joins TRBV7-2 and TRBJ1-2; no clear D. The V and J ends lost 8 bases and 4 bases respectively, with 11 bases between them. The CDR3 contains 12 residues. In germline, CDR1 is SGHTA, CDR2 FQGNSA.

This clone rates as medium-sized. The rearrangement links TRBV28 to TRBJ2-3, with TRBD2 identical over 10 bases. The V gene end was trimmed by 7 bases and the J gene end by 4 bases; junction bases not matched to a gene: 8. CDR3 length: 15 amino acids. Per the germline V gene, CDR1 is MDHEN and CDR2 is SYDVKM. In DNA, the CDR3 is TGTGCCAGCAACCAACCGGGACTAGCGCCAGATACGCAGTATTTT. It encodes CASNQPGLAPDTQYF.

Ten or more counts support this clone. The V and J genes are TRBV4-2 and TRBJ2-1; D not resolved. V shed 2 bases and J shed 13 bases, with 9 bases lying between them. CDR1 is LGHNA and CDR2 is YNFKEQ in the germline V gene. The CDR3 runs 11 residues. The CDR3 nucleotides read TGTGCCAGCAGCCAACTACAGCATCAGTTCTTC. Translated, it gives CASSQLQHQFF.

This clone was observed at least ten times. The rearrangement joins TRBV28 to TRBJ1-3, with D maybe TRBD1 (5 bases). Trimming removed 4 bases at V and 0 bases at J, with 13 bases between. Germline V gene data show CDR1 as MDHEN and CDR2 as SYDVKM. The CDR3 covers 16 residues. The CDR3 coding sequence is TGTGCCAGCAGTTCTCTGGGACCGAACTCTGGAAACACCATATATTTT. It encodes CASSSLGPNSGNTIYF.

The J gene is TRBJ1-6, the V gene TRBV7-9; no clear D. This CDR3 is 15 amino acids long. Germline V lookup: CDR1 SEHNR, CDR2 FQNEAQ (reference sequence). V was cut by 2 bases and J by 4 bases, with 9 bases left in between. CDR3 loop: CASSLNSPYNSPLHF. CDR3 nucleotide sequence: TGTGCCAGCAGCTTAAACAGTCCTTATAATTCACCCCTCCACTTT. The full variable domain, in which reference TRBV7-9 and TRBJ1-6 provide the parts outside the CDR3, is DTGVSQNPRHKITKRGQNVTFRCDPISEHNRLYWYRQTLGQGPEFLTYFQNEAQLEKSRLLSDRFSAERPKGSFSTLEIQRTEQGDSAMYLCASSLNSPYNSPLHFGNGTRLTVT.

This clone was detected only a few times. The V gene is TRBV6-2 or TRBV6-3, the J gene TRBJ2-5; possible D gene TRBD1, 6 bases. Germline V CDR1 and CDR2: MNHEY, SVGEGT. V lost 2 bases and J 4 bases, leaving 14 bases between the germline ends. The CDR3 loop spans 15 amino acids. CDR3 in DNA: TGTGCCAGCAGTTACGCGGACAGAGTTTTAGAGACCCAGTACTTC. This encodes CASSYADRVLETQYF.

The chain is built from TRBV6-5 and TRBJ2-5; weak D call: TRBD2 (6 bases). In germline, CDR1 is MNHEY, CDR2 SVGAGI. The V and J ends lost 7 bases and 6 bases respectively, with 12 bases between them. The CDR3 is made up of 12 amino acids. CDR3 nucleotide sequence: TGTGCCAGCATATCGAGCGGGCAGACCCAGTACTTC. Protein sequence: CASISSGQTQYF.